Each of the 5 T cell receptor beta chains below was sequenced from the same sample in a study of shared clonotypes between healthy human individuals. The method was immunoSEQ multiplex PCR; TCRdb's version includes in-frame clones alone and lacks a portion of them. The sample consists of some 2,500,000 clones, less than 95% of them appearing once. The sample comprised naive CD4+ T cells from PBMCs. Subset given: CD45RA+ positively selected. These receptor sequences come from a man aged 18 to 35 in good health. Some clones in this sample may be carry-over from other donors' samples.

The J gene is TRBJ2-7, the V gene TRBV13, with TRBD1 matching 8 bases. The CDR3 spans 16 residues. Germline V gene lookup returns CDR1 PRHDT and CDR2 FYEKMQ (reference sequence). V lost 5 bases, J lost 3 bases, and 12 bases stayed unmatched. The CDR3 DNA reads TGTGCCAGCAGCCAACGGAGGAGCAGGGGGCACTACGAGCAGTACTTC. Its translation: CASSQRRSRGHYEQYF.

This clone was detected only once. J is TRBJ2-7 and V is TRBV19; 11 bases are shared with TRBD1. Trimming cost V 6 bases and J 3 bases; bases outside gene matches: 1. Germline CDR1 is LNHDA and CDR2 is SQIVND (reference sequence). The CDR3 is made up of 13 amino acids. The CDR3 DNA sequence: TGTGCCAGTAGGGGACAGGGGGTCTACGAGCAGTACTTC. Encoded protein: CASRGQGVYEQYF.

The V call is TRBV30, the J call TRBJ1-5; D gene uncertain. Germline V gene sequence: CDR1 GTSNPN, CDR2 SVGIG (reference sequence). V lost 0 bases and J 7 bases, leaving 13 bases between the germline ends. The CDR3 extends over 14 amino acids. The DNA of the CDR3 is TGTGCCTGGAGTGTAGGAACCCCGGGCCAGCCCCAGCATTTT. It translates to CAWSVGTPGQPQHF.

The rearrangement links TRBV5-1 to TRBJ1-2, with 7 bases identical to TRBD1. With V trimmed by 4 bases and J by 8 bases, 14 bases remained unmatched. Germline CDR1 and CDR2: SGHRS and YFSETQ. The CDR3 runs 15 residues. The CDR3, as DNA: TGCGCCAGCAGCACAGGACAGGCCGTATCGGGGGGCTACACCTTC. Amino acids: CASSTGQAVSGGYTF.

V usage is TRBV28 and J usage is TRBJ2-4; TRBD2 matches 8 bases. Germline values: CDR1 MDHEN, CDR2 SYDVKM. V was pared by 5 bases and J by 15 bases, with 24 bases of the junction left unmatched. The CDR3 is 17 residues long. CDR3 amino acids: CASSQPLSGSGVMGVYF. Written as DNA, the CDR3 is TGTGCCAGCAGTCAACCCTTGAGCGGGAGTGGGGTTATGGGTGTGTACTTC.